This T cell receptor (beta chain) was captured in a study of T cells in Graves' hyperthyroidism and ophthalmopathy. Amplification of TCR beta CDR3 regions used RNA as the template. With the HTBI primer set, the TCR CDR3 went through a first round of RT-PCR. Each CDR3 protein gets one entry after TCRdb re-called the multiplex PCR reads with MiXCR. Of approximately 710,000 distinct CDR3 sequences listed, around a sixth are singletons. This CDR3 has 16 amino acids. The V gene end was trimmed by 5 bases and the J gene end by 3 bases; junction bases not matched to a gene: 10. The germline CDR1 and CDR2 sequences are DFQATT and SNEGSKA (reference sequence). Hyperthyroidism patients were newly diagnosed, had disease duration under 2 months, and were aged 18 to 65 years.

V is TRBV20-1 and J is TRBJ2-1, with TRBD2 matching over 10 bases. The sequence came from a man aged 50 or older with Graves' hyperthyroidism. The sequenced sample was blood. CDR3 loop: CSASPLSGRSYNEQFF. CDR3 DNA sequence: TGCAGTGCTTCTCCCCTTAGCGGGAGGAGCTACAATGAGCAGTTCTTC.